The following is a T cell receptor (beta chain) sequence with its context. Antigen: not known. This CDR3 is 18 amino acids long. CDR1 LNHDA and CDR2 SQIVND come from the germline V gene (reference sequence). Trimming at V came to 3 bases and at J to 5 bases, leaving 16 bases not matched to a gene. The data were taken from a study of cytomegalovirus exposure and HLA in healthy donors. Regarding the study as a whole: A later analysis linked a missense variant in DCLRE1C to the trimming of TCR beta V and J genes.

Vbeta (60) and Jbeta (13) primers were used in the PCR. Measured with immunoSEQ multiplex PCR; TCRdb has only the in-frame clones, and not every one. The sample carries hundreds of thousands of clones, more than 75% recorded once. Material: PBMCs. The rearrangement joins TRBV19 to TRBJ2-1, with 7 positions matching TRBD1. This receptor was taken from a middle-aged man in good health and CMV-seropositive. The CDR3 protein is CASSISPKTGKTHNEQFF. CDR3 coding DNA: TGTGCCAGTAGTATTTCCCCGAAGACAGGGAAGACCCACAATGAGCAGTTCTTC.